The next 32 T cell receptor beta chains were all read from a single sample in a study of T cells in women clearing cervical HPV infection. Clones were read by immunoSEQ multiplex PCR, and TCRdb kept only the in-frame ones, dropping some. The listing records around 30,000 clones. The sample consisted of blood buffy coat. Receptor source: a woman between 18 and 75 years old with a cervical HPV16 infection that either progressed to CIN3+ or cleared (not recorded which).

Incomplete CDR3 DNA: TGTGCCAGCAGCCCGACAGGGGGCCTTGATGAAAAA. It translates to CASSPTGGLDEK. The CDR3 in its entirety is CASSPTGGLDEKLFF. V gene TRBV5-6 combines with J gene TRBJ1-4; 10 bases are shared with TRBD1. The CDR3 goes on 3 residues after the read ends, and that part is filled in from the germline J gene. Germline-derived CDR1 and CDR2 are SGHDT and YYEEEE. The J segment lost 6 bases and the V segment lost 4 bases, leaving 6 bases of the junction unmatched. This CDR3 spans 15 amino acids.

A note on this clone: The missing CDR3 end, 3 residues past where the read stops, is filled in from the germline J gene. The chain joins TRBV20-1 to TRBJ2-2; 7 nucleotides line up with TRBD2. This CDR3 is 15 amino acids long. Germline lookup yields CDR1 DFQATT and CDR2 SNEGSKA (reference sequence). The V gene end was trimmed by 0 bases and the J gene end by 3 bases; junction bases not matched to a gene: 4. The CDR3 protein is CSARDAGDYTGELFF. The sequenced part of the CDR3 DNA is TGCAGTGCTAGAGACGCGGGGGACTACACCGGGGAG.

Remarks on this clone: The CDR3 end lies 3 residues beyond the end of the read and is filled in from the germline J gene. The chain couples TRBV7-9 to TRBJ1-2; D not resolved. Germline loops: CDR1 SEHNR, CDR2 FQNEAQ (reference sequence). The CDR3 has 15 residues. CDR3 sequence reads: CASSLGGGRSDTYTF. The CDR3 bases that were read are TGTGCCAGCAGCTTAGGAGGCGGGAGAAGTGATACC. The full variable domain, completed using reference TRBV7-9 and TRBJ1-2, is DTGVSQNPRHKITKRGQNVTFRCDPISEHNRLYWYRQTLGQGPEFLTYFQNEAQLEKSRLLSDRFSAERPKGSFSTLEIQRTEQGDSAMYLCASSLGGGRSDTYTFGSGTRLTVV.

Comment on this clone: With the read ending 3 residues before the CDR3 end, the germline J gene is used to fill in that end. The chain links TRBV3-1 (or the pseudogene TRBV3-2) to TRBJ2-5; 15 bases match TRBD2. Germline CDR1 LGHDT, CDR2 YNNKEL (reference sequence). This CDR3 spans 17 amino acids. V dropped 4 bases and J dropped 4; count of bases not matched to a gene: 7. The CDR3 bases that were read are TGTGCCAGCAGCCGAACCGGGACTAGCGGGAGGAGAGAGACC. It yields the protein CASSRTGTSGRRET. In full, the CDR3 reads CASSRTGTSGRRETQYF.

Details on this clone: The read falls 3 residues short of the CDR3 end, and the missing part is taken from the germline J gene. J is TRBJ1-2 and V is TRBV18; 9 positions agree with TRBD1. Losses at the gene ends were 3 bases for V and 4 bases for J; bases not matched to a gene: 3. This CDR3 region has 14 residues. From germline, CDR1 is KGHSH and CDR2 LQKENI. The CDR3 DNA, read in part, is TGTGCCAGCTCACCGGGACAGGGTTCCTATGGC. Translation gives CASSPGQGSYG. The full CDR3 is CASSPGQGSYGYTF.

As concerns this clone: The read ends 3 residues shy of where the CDR3 ends; the end is completed using the germline J gene. The chain carries TRBV7-8 and TRBJ1-1, with D possibly being TRBD1 (6 bases). The CDR3 length is 15 residues. V gave up 4 bases and J gave up 3 bases, with 15 bases separating them. The germline V gene encodes CDR1 SGHVS and CDR2 FQNEAQ. CDR3 sequence reads: CASSSREGVYTEAFF. The CDR3 DNA, read in part, is TGTGCCAGCAGCTCCCGGGAGGGGGTATACACTGAA.

To note about this clone: The CDR3 end lies 3 residues beyond the end of the read and is filled in from the germline J gene. V is TRBV12-3 or TRBV12-4 and J is TRBJ2-3; 8 nucleotides line up with TRBD2. This CDR3 region has 15 residues. V trimming: 3 bases; J trimming: 6 bases; junction bases outside the gene matches: 8. Here the CDR3 reads CASSLVRGGRDTQYF. The sequenced CDR3 bases are TGTGCCAGCAGTTTGGTCCGGGGGGGAAGGGATACG.

About this clone itself: The read finishes 3 residues shy of the CDR3 end, and the germline J gene is used to complete it. The rearrangement joins TRBV19 to TRBJ1-4; TRBD1 agrees at 9 bases. The trim removed 3 bases at V and 8 bases at J, leaving 10 bases unmatched. The CDR3 is 16 residues long. Per germline, CDR1 LNHDA and CDR2 SQIVND (reference sequence). The DNA read from the CDR3 is TGTGCCAGTAGTATCATCACCGGGACAGGGCACGAAAAA. It specifies CASSIITGTGHEK. From start to end, the CDR3 is CASSIITGTGHEKLFF.

Note on this clone: The observed sequence ends 3 residues before the CDR3 terminus, with the missing tail filled in from the germline J gene. The V gene is TRBV9, the J gene TRBJ2-1, with 11 positions matching TRBD2. The CDR3 extends over 15 amino acids. CDR1 and CDR2 from the germline V gene are SGDLS and YYNGEE. The V and J ends lost 0 bases and 9 bases, in that order; junction bases with no gene match: 5. Incomplete CDR3 DNA: TGTGCCAGCAGCGTAGCGACTAGCGGGACTGGTGAG. Translating gives CASSVATSGTGE. In full, the CDR3 is CASSVATSGTGEQFF.

Turning to this clone: Coverage ceases 3 residues before the CDR3 finishes, and the germline J gene fills in the end. The rearrangement links TRBV25-1 to TRBJ2-3; D is perhaps TRBD1 (6 bases). Trimming pared 2 bases from V and 6 bases from J, leaving 15 bases between. The CDR3 contains 15 residues. Germline assignment: CDR1 MGHDK and CDR2 SYGVNS. CDR3 bases read: TGTGCCAGCAGTGAAGAACTGGACAGTGTGGATACG. This translates into CASSEELDSVDT. The whole CDR3 sequence is CASSEELDSVDTQYF.

About this clone: The read gets to within 3 residues of the CDR3 end, and the germline J gene fills in the rest. The gene calls are TRBV5-1 and TRBJ2-2, with a tentative D call TRBD2 (6 bases). The germline V gene encodes CDR1 SGHRS and CDR2 YFSETQ. The V and J ends lost 0 bases and 3 bases respectively, with 9 bases between them. This CDR3 has 15 amino acids. CDR3 DNA (partial): TGCGCCAGCAGCTTGGTTAGCGGCGACACCGGGGAG. Its translation: CASSLVSGDTGE. The whole CDR3 region reads CASSLVSGDTGELFF. Full variable domain (rest looked up from reference TRBV5-1 and TRBJ2-2): KAGVTQTPRYLIKTRGQQVTLSCSPISGHRSVSWYQQTPGQGLQFLFEYFSETQRNKGNFPGRFSGRQFSNSRSEMNVSTLELGDSALYLCASSLVSGDTGELFFGEGSRLTVL.

On this clone itself: The read ends 3 residues before the CDR3 terminus; that terminus is restored from the germline J gene. The gene calls are TRBV6-2 or TRBV6-3 and TRBJ1-1; 7 bases are shared with TRBD1. This CDR3 is 12 amino acids long. Germline V gives CDR1 MNHEY, CDR2 SVGEGT. The CDR3: CASRRQGNRAFF. The CDR3 DNA, read in part, is TGTGCCAGCAGGAGACAGGGTAATCGA.

Regarding this clone: The read comes to an end 3 residues before the CDR3 does, leaving the germline J gene to fill in the end. The chain couples TRBV19 to TRBJ2-7; no clear D gene. Trimming pared 4 bases from V and 2 bases from J, leaving 9 bases between. The V gene's germline CDR1 is LNHDA and CDR2 SQIVND (reference sequence). The CDR3 sequence is 13 residues long. CDR3 region: CASSRRHPYEQYF. The sequenced CDR3 bases are TGTGCCAGTAGTAGGCGGCACCCCTACGAG.

Comment on this clone: The read finishes 3 residues shy of the CDR3 end, and the germline J gene is used to complete it. The genes are TRBV20-1 and TRBJ1-1; D not resolved. Trimming stripped 2 bases from V and 2 bases from J, with 9 bases between. The CDR3 is 13 amino acids. The V gene's germline CDR1 is DFQATT and CDR2 SNEGSKA (reference sequence). The CDR3 protein is CSARRGVNTEAFF. Partial CDR3 DNA: TGCAGTGCTAGAAGAGGTGTTAACACTGAA.

As regards this clone: The read comes to an end 3 residues before the CDR3 does, leaving the germline J gene to fill in the end. V gene TRBV4-1 combines with J gene TRBJ1-4; D unresolved. CDR1 and CDR2 (germline): MGHRA, YSYEKL. V was cut by 8 bases and J by 2 bases, with 9 bases left in between. The CDR3 extends over 13 amino acids. CDR3: CASPRWTNEKLFF. Partial CDR3 DNA: TGCGCCAGCCCCAGGTGGACTAATGAAAAA.

With regard to this clone: The read finishes 3 residues shy of the CDR3 end, and the germline J gene is used to complete it. The genes are TRBV30 and TRBJ2-5, with 7 bases fitting TRBD2. Trimming took 0 bases from V and 3 from J; bases not matched to a gene: 10. CDR1 GTSNPN and CDR2 SVGIG come from the germline V gene (reference sequence). CDR3 length: 16 residues. The chain's CDR3 is CAWSVLGGKREETQYF. The CDR3 bases that were read are TGTGCCTGGAGTGTATTGGGGGGGAAGAGGGAAGAGACC.

Concerning this clone itself: The read is 3 residues too short to cover the CDR3 end, so that end is filled in from the germline J gene. The chain uses TRBV7-9 and TRBJ2-7; tentatively, D is TRBD1 or TRBD2 (5 bases each). The CDR3 has 14 residues. The ends were cut back, 3 bases at V and 4 bases at J, with 13 bases in the middle. Germline CDR1 SEHNR, CDR2 FQNEAQ (reference sequence). CDR3 sequence: CASSLVGEKYEQYF. CDR3 DNA (partial): TGTGCCAGCAGCTTGGTAGGGGAGAAATACGAG.

For this clone: Read coverage stops 3 residues before the CDR3 terminus; the germline J gene supplies the remainder. V gene TRBV18 combines with J gene TRBJ2-1; 9 nucleotides agree with TRBD2. Germline V CDR1 and CDR2: KGHSH, LQKENI. The CDR3 extends over 15 amino acids. The J segment lost 8 bases and the V segment lost 6 bases, leaving 11 bases of the junction unmatched. The CDR3 DNA, read in part, is TGTGCCAGCTCGGAGCCGGGACTAGCTTCGGATGAG. Protein sequence: CASSEPGLASDE. The complete CDR3 sequence is CASSEPGLASDEQFF.

A word on this clone: The read is 3 residues too short to cover the CDR3 end, so that end is filled in from the germline J gene. J is TRBJ2-3 and V is TRBV18; no firm D call. Germline values: CDR1 KGHSH, CDR2 LQKENI. The CDR3 totals 13 residues. V dropped 4 bases and J dropped 0 bases, with 5 bases sitting between them. The CDR3 bases that were read are TGTGCCAGCTCACGTAGCAGCACAGATACG. Translation: CASSRSSTDT. The whole CDR3 is CASSRSSTDTQYF.

About this clone: The observed sequence ends 3 residues before the CDR3 terminus, with the missing tail filled in from the germline J gene. The genes are TRBV30 and TRBJ1-1; D call uncertain. Germline-derived CDR1 and CDR2 are GTSNPN and SVGIG (reference sequence). Trimming removed 7 bases from V and 5 bases from J, with 14 bases in between. CDR3 size: 12 residues. The CDR3 bases that were read are TGTGCCTCGAGGGCAGGCCCGACTGAA. Its translation: CASRAGPTE. The CDR3 in full is CASRAGPTEAFF.

A word on this clone: With the read ending 3 residues before the CDR3 end, the germline J gene is used to fill in that end. The chain couples TRBV5-4 to TRBJ2-7; D gene uncertain. This CDR3 has 14 amino acids. Germline V lookup: CDR1 SGHNT, CDR2 YYREEE (reference sequence). Trimming stripped 5 bases from V and 4 bases from J, with 16 bases between. CDR3 loop: CASRNEPPPYEQYF. The covered CDR3 bases are TGTGCCAGCAGGAATGAGCCTCCCCCTTACGAG. The full variable domain, completed using reference TRBV5-4 and TRBJ2-7, is ETGVTQSPTHLIKTRGQQVTLRCSSQSGHNTVSWYQQALGQGPQFIFQYYREEENGRGNFPPRFSGLQFPNYSSELNVNALELDDSALYLCASRNEPPPYEQYFGPGTRLTVT.

Notes on this clone: The sequenced fragment ends 3 residues before the CDR3 boundary, so the rest is inferred from the germline J gene. The chain uses TRBV19 and TRBJ2-3; D unresolved. The CDR3 runs to 13 residues. Germline CDR1 and CDR2: LNHDA and SQIVND (reference sequence). The CDR3 region is CASSKAVQETQYF. The sequenced CDR3 bases are TGTGCCAGTAGTAAGGCAGTCCAAGAGACG.

With regard to this clone: Read coverage stops 3 residues before the CDR3 terminus; the germline J gene supplies the remainder. The chain couples TRBV7-6 to TRBJ1-2; D is unclear. The CDR3 consists of 13 residues. The germline CDR1 and CDR2 sequences are SGHVS and FNYEAQ. CDR3 DNA (partial): TGTGCCAGCAGCCTAGGGCGGTCAGATACC. Translation gives CASSLGRSDT. The entire CDR3 reads CASSLGRSDTYTF.

Remarks on this clone: The missing CDR3 end, 3 residues past where the read stops, is filled in from the germline J gene. V gene TRBV20-1 combines with J gene TRBJ1-1, with TRBD1 identical over 7 bases. CDR1 is DFQATT and CDR2 is SNEGSKA in the germline V gene (reference sequence). CDR3 length equals 12 residues. V shed 3 bases, J shed 4 bases, and the junction held 2 bases outside the gene matches. The CDR3 region is CSARKGATEAFF. CDR3 DNA (partial): TGCAGTGCTAGGAAGGGGGCCACTGAA.

Note on this clone: The missing CDR3 end, 3 residues past where the read stops, is filled in from the germline J gene. The chain couples TRBV19 to TRBJ1-1, with 7 positions matching TRBD1. The junction had 10 bases not matched to a gene; V was cut back by 8 bases and J by 7 bases. The CDR3 is 13 amino acids. Germline lookup yields CDR1 LNHDA and CDR2 SQIVND (reference sequence). The sequenced CDR3 bases are TGTGCCAGTTGCGGACAGGCCATGGGTGAA. Its translation is CASCGQAMGE. The full CDR3 reads CASCGQAMGEAFF.

Worth noting for this clone: The CDR3 end is not reached by the read, which stops 3 residues before it; the germline J gene fills it in. This sequence joins TRBV19 and TRBJ1-2; D not certain. The length of the CDR3 is 15 residues. The germline CDR1 and CDR2 sequences are LNHDA and SQIVND (reference sequence). The CDR3 reads CASSPASGREYDYTF. The CDR3 DNA, read in part, is TGTGCCAGTAGTCCAGCTAGCGGGAGGGAGTACGAC. The full variable domain, its missing parts supplied by reference TRBV19 and TRBJ1-2, is DGGITQSPKYLFRKEGQNVTLSCEQNLNHDAMYWYRQDPGQGLRLIYYSQIVNDFQKGDIAEGYSVSREKKESFPLTVTSAQKNPTAFYLCASSPASGREYDYTFGSGTRLTVV.

Points on this clone: Read data end 3 residues before the CDR3 end; the end is taken from the germline J gene. The rearrangement joins TRBV20-1 to TRBJ2-5, with 8 bases fitting TRBD2. The CDR3 sequence is 12 residues long. Germline CDR1 reads DFQATT; CDR2 reads SNEGSKA (reference sequence). V lost 7 bases and J lost 5; bases outside the gene matches: 6. The CDR3 protein is CSVSGRGETQYF. Incomplete CDR3 DNA: TGCAGTGTGAGCGGGAGAGGTGAGACC.

Regarding this clone: Coverage ceases 3 residues before the CDR3 finishes, and the germline J gene fills in the end. The chain couples TRBV11-2 to TRBJ2-7; D is perhaps TRBD2 (6 bases). From germline, CDR1 is SGHAT and CDR2 FQNNGV. V lost 1 base, J lost 4 bases, and 11 bases lay in between. The CDR3 is 14 residues long. CDR3 bases read: TGTGCCAGCAGCTTAGGAACGGGGGTGTACGAG. Translating gives CASSLGTGVYE. The complete CDR3 sequence is CASSLGTGVYEQYF. The variable domain in full, with the rest retrieved from reference TRBV11-2 and TRBJ2-7, is EAGVAQSPRYKIIEKRQSVAFWCNPISGHATLYWYQQILGQGPKLLIQFQNNGVVDDSQLPKDRFSAERLKGVDSTLKIQPAKLEDSAVYLCASSLGTGVYEQYFGPGTRLTVT.

As to this clone: Read sequence stops 3 residues before the CDR3 end, and the germline J gene provides the missing end. The chain recombines TRBV7-9 with TRBJ2-7; weak D call: TRBD1 (5 bases). This CDR3 is 12 amino acids long. In germline, CDR1 is SEHNR, CDR2 FQNEAQ (reference sequence). V shed 5 bases and J shed 5 bases, with 10 bases lying between them. The sequenced CDR3 bases are TGTGCCAGCAGCCACACAGGTGACGAG. Encoded protein: CASSHTGDE. From start to end, the CDR3 is CASSHTGDEQYF.

Concerning this clone: The read finishes 3 residues shy of the CDR3 end, and the germline J gene is used to complete it. V is TRBV11-2 and J is TRBJ1-1; D gene ambiguous. The CDR3 is 11 residues long. Germline CDR1 reads SGHAT; CDR2 reads FQNNGV. The chain's CDR3 is CASSLATGAFF. CDR3 bases read: TGTGCCAGCAGCTTAGCGACGGGA.

A word on this clone: The CDR3 extends 3 residues past the end of the read, so its final part is completed from the germline J gene. The rearrangement uses TRBV18 and TRBJ2-6, with D tentatively TRBD1 (5 bases). This CDR3 comprises 16 residues. The germline CDR1 and CDR2 sequences are KGHSH and LQKENI. Trimming took off 3 bases at V and 2 bases at J, with 11 bases between the two ends. CDR3 DNA, as far as it was read: TGTGCCAGCTCACCTGACATGGGGCCTGGGGCCAACGTC. Protein: CASSPDMGPGANV. The whole CDR3 reads CASSPDMGPGANVLTF.

About this clone: The read gets to within 3 residues of the CDR3 end, and the germline J gene fills in the rest. The chain uses TRBV10-3 and TRBJ1-3; 9 bases are shared with TRBD1. The CDR3 extends over 12 amino acids. From germline, CDR1 is ENHRY and CDR2 SYGVKD. The junction had 4 bases not matched to a gene; V was cut back by 9 bases and J by 7 bases. The sequenced CDR3 bases are TGTGCCATAGGGACAGGGTCGAACACC. Protein: CAIGTGSNT. The full CDR3 protein reads CAIGTGSNTIYF.